The 14 T cell receptor beta chains listed next were all sequenced from one sample in a study of T cell changes during pregnancy in multiple sclerosis. The table came from immunoSEQ multiplex PCR; TCRdb's copy has only in-frame clones and leaves some out. The table lists about 73,000 clones, approximately 92% of them singletons, with about 2.8% in the top ten. Here the sequenced sample was peripheral blood, taken in the third trimester of pregnancy. The receptors originated from a female donor in good health, enrolled as a control in a pregnancy study.

The chain carries TRBV4-1 and TRBJ2-3; 14 bases fit TRBD2. Unmatched junction bases numbered 18, after V lost 4 bases and J lost 6 bases. CDR3 length equals 20 residues. CDR1 and CDR2 from the germline V gene are MGHRA and YSYEKL. In nucleotides, the CDR3 is TGCGCCAGCAGCCGACTCCCTCATACGACTAGCGGGGGGGGTTTGGATACGCAGTATTTT. This gives the protein CASSRLPHTTSGGGLDTQYF.

The chain combines TRBV6-6 with TRBJ1-6; 9 bases line up with TRBD1. This CDR3 region has 15 residues. Germline CDR1 MNHNY, CDR2 SVGAGI (reference sequence). V shed 5 bases and J 7 bases; nucleotides not matched to a gene: 6. CDR3 coding DNA: TGTGCCAGCAGTAGAAGGGGACAGGGAAATTCACCCCTCCACTTT. Translation gives CASSRRGQGNSPLHF.

The chain links TRBV18 to TRBJ1-3; tentative D call: TRBD1 (5 bases). The CDR3 has 15 residues. CDR1 and CDR2 from the germline V gene are KGHSH and LQKENI. V was shortened by 1 base and J by 3 bases, with 10 bases between the two germline ends. The CDR3 DNA is TGTGCCAGCTCACCACGATCGGGGGTTGGAAACACCATATATTTT. Its translation is CASSPRSGVGNTIYF.

This chain connects TRBV2 to TRBJ2-1; weak D call: TRBD1 (5 bases). Germline V gives CDR1 SNHLY, CDR2 FYNNEI. There are 11 residues in the CDR3. V was trimmed by 6 bases and J by 9 bases, leaving 9 bases between them. The CDR3: CASRDTGEQFF. As DNA, the CDR3 is TGTGCCAGCAGGGACACGGGTGAGCAGTTCTTC.

V usage is TRBV16 and J usage is TRBJ1-1; no definite D call. This CDR3 has 15 residues. V dropped 4 bases and J dropped 1 base, with 13 bases sitting between them. Germline CDR1 KGHSY, CDR2 FQNENV. CDR3 amino acids: CASSPGELWNTEAFF. CDR3 sequence (DNA): TGTGCCAGCAGCCCAGGCGAACTCTGGAACACTGAAGCTTTCTTT.

The count of this clone is one. V gene TRBV13 combines with J gene TRBJ2-5; TRBD2 matches at 9 bases. Per germline, CDR1 PRHDT and CDR2 FYEKMQ (reference sequence). After removal of 5 bases from V and 7 bases from J, the junction contained 5 bases not matched to a gene. This CDR3 is 13 amino acids long. Here the CDR3 DNA reads TGTGCCAGCAGCGCTAGCGGGATGGGGACCCAGTACTTC. Its protein product is CASSASGMGTQYF. Full variable domain (rest looked up from reference TRBV13 and TRBJ2-5): AAGVIQSPRHLIKEKRETATLKCYPIPRHDTVYWYQQGPGQDPQFLISFYEKMQSDKGSIPDRFSAQQFSDYHSELNMSSLELGDSALYFCASSASGMGTQYFGPGTRLLVL.

This clone has more than one count but fewer than ten. The chain uses TRBV18 and TRBJ2-2; 7 positions agree with TRBD1. Germline V lookup: CDR1 KGHSH, CDR2 LQKENI. J lost 4 bases, V lost 3 bases, and 5 bases had no gene match. The CDR3 is 15 residues long. CDR3 sequence: CASSPGQTVTGELFF. The DNA of the CDR3 is TGTGCCAGCTCACCGGGACAGACAGTCACCGGGGAGCTGTTTTTT.

The chain is built from TRBV19 and TRBJ2-5, with TRBD1 matching 9 bases. This CDR3 is built from 14 residues. The J segment lost 3 bases and the V segment lost 4 bases, leaving 3 bases of the junction unmatched. The germline V gene has CDR1 LNHDA and CDR2 SQIVND (reference sequence). In DNA form, the CDR3 reads TGTGCCAGTAGTAATCGACAGGGGGAAGAGACCCAGTACTTC. This gives the protein CASSNRQGEETQYF.

The chain is built from TRBV2 and TRBJ1-5; 7 nucleotides agree with TRBD1. With V trimmed by 6 bases and J by 6 bases, 5 bases remained unmatched. The CDR3 has 13 residues. CDR1 and CDR2 (germline): SNHLY, FYNNEI. This CDR3 is CASRDRVGQPQHF. CDR3 nucleotide sequence: TGTGCCAGCAGAGACAGGGTCGGTCAGCCCCAGCATTTT.

This clone was seen a handful of times. The chain couples TRBV6-4 to TRBJ2-1; TRBD2 agrees at 11 bases. CDR3 length equals 15 residues. Germline trimming cut 2 bases from V and 7 bases from J; bases unmatched to any gene: 4. From germline, CDR1 is MRHNA and CDR2 SNTAGT. DNA of the CDR3: TGTGCCAGCAGTGACATAACTAGCGGGGGTAATGAGCAGTTCTTC. Protein product: CASSDITSGGNEQFF.

The chain carries TRBV5-1 and TRBJ2-1; 10 bases match TRBD1. The CDR3 length is 16 residues. V was pared by 4 bases and J by 9 bases, with 13 bases of the junction left unmatched. Looked up from germline, CDR1 is SGHRS and CDR2 is YFSETQ. The CDR3 DNA reads as TGCGCCAGCAGCCAGCCCCGCGGACAGGGGGTTTCTGAGCAGTTCTTC. Its translation: CASSQPRGQGVSEQFF.

This sequence joins TRBV6-1 and TRBJ2-3; the D gene is possibly TRBD2 (5 bases). Per germline, CDR1 MNHNS and CDR2 SASEGT. V shed 2 bases and J shed 4 bases, with 10 bases lying between them. The CDR3 consists of 14 residues. The CDR3: CASSESRGSDTQYF. CDR3 coding DNA: TGTGCCAGCAGTGAAAGTCGGGGTTCAGATACGCAGTATTTT.

The chain combines TRBV4-3 with TRBJ1-5; D remains unclear. V lost 0 bases and J lost 4, with 10 bases in between. This CDR3 spans 15 amino acids. CDR1 is LGHNA and CDR2 is YSLEER in the germline V gene. The CDR3 nucleotides are TGCGCCAGCAGCCAAGATTCCCGGAGTAATCAGCCCCAGCATTTT. Translating it yields CASSQDSRSNQPQHF.

The CDR3 DNA is TGTGCCTGGAGTACAAGACAGGGACTTCGCCGTGGGGAGACCCAGTACTTC. Amino acid sequence: CAWSTRQGLRRGETQYF. The chain couples TRBV30 to TRBJ2-5, with a tentative D call TRBD1 (7 bases). The CDR3 contains 17 residues. Germline lookup yields CDR1 GTSNPN and CDR2 SVGIG (reference sequence). V lost 2 bases and J 5 bases, leaving 24 bases between the germline ends.